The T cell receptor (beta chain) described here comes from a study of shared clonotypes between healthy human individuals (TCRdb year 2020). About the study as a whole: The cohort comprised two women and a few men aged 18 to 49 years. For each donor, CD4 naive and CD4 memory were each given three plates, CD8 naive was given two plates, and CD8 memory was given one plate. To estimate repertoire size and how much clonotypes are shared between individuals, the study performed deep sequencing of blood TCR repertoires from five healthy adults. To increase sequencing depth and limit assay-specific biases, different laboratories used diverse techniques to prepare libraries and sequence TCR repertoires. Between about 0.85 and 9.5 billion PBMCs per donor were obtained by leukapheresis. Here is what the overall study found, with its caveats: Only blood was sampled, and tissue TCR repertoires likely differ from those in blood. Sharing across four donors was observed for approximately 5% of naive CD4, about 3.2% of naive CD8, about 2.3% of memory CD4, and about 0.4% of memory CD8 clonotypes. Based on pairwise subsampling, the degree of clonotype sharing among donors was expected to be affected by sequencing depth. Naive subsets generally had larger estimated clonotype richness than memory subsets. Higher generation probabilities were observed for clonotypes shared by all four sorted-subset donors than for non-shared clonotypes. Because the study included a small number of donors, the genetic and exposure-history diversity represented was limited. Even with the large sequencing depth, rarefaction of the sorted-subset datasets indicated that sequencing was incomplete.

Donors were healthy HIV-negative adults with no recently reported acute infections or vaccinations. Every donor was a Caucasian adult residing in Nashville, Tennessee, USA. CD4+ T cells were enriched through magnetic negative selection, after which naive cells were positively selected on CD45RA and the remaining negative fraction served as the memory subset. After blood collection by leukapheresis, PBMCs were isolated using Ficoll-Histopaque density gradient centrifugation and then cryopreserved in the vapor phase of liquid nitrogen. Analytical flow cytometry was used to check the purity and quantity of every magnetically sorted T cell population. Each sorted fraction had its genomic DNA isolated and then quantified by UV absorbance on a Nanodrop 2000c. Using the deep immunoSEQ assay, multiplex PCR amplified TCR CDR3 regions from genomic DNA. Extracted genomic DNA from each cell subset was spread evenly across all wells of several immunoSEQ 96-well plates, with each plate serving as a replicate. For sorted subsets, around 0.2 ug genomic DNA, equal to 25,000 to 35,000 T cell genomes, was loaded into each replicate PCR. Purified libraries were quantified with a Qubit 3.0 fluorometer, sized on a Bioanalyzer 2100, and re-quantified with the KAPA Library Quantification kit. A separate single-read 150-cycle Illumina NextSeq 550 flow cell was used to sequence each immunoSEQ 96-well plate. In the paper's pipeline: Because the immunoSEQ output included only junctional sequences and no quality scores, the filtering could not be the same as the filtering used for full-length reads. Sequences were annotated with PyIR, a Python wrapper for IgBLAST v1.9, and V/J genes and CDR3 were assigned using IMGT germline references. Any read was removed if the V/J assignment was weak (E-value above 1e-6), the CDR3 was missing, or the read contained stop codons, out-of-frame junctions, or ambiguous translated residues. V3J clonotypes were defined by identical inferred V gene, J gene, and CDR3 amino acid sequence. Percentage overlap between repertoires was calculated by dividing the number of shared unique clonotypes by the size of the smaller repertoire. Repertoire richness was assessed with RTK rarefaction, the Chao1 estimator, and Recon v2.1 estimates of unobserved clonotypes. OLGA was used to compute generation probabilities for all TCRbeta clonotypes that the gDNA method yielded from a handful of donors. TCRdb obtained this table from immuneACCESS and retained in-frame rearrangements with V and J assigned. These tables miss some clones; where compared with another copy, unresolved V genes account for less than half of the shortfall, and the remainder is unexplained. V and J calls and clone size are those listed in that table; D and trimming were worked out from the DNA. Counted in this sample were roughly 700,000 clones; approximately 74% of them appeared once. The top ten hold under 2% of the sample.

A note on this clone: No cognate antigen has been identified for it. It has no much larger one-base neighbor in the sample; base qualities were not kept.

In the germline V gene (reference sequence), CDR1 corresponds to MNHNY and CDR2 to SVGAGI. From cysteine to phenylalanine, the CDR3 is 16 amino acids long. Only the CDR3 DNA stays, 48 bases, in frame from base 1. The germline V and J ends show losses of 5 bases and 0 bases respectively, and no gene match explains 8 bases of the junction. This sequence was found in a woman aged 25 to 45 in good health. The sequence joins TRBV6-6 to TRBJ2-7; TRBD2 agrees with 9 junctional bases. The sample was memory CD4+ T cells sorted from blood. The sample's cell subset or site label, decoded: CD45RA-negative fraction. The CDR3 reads CASSTLSGRNSYEQYF. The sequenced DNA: TGTGCCAGCAGTACCTTAAGCGGGAGGAACTCCTACGAGCAGTACTTC.